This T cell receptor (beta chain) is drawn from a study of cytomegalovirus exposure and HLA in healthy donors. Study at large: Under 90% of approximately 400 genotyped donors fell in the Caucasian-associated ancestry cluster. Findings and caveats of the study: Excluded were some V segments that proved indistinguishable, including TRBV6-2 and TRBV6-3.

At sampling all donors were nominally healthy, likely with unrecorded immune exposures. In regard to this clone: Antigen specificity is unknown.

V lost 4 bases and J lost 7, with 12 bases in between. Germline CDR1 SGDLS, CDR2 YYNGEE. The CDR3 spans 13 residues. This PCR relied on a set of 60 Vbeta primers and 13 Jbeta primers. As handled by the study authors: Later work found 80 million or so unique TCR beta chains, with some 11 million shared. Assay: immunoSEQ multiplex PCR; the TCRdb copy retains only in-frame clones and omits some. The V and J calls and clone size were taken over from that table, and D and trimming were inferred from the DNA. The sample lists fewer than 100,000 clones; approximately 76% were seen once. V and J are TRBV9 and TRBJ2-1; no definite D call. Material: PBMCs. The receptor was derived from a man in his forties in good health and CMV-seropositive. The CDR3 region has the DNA TGTGCCAGCAGCTCTTACTCCCAAAATGAGCAGTTCTTC. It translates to CASSSYSQNEQFF.